These 20 T cell receptor beta chains share one sample of origin, sequenced in a study of CD8 T cells in ankylosing spondylitis. TCRdb re-derived calls from the 5' RACE reads in MiXCR, one entry per CDR3 protein. The table has 45,000 or so distinct CDR3 sequences, about 11% seen once. Material: blood, either unsorted or a sorted T cell fraction (not recorded which). Source of these receptors: a male donor with ankylosing spondylitis or in good health (not recorded which).

The genes are TRBV14 and TRBJ1-3, with 9 bases aligning to TRBD1. The ends lost 3 bases at V and 2 bases at J; junction bases unmatched: 2. In germline, CDR1 is SGHDN, CDR2 FVKESK. CDR3 size: 15 residues. The CDR3 DNA sequence: TGTGCCAGCAGCCAGGACAGGGGCGCTGGAAACACCATATATTTT. This codes for CASSQDRGAGNTIYF.

In this sample, this clonotype turned up many times. V is TRBV12-3 or TRBV12-4 and J is TRBJ1-2; 9 nucleotides match TRBD1. The V and J ends lost 5 bases and 2 bases, in that order; junction bases with no gene match: 6. CDR3 length equals 15 residues. The DNA for the CDR3 is TGTGCCAGCAGTCTAGGGACAGGGTCGAACTATGGCTACACCTTC. Its protein is CASSLGTGSNYGYTF.

This clonotype came up a few times. The rearrangement links TRBV20-1 to TRBJ2-3; D unresolved. This CDR3 contains 12 residues. The V end was cut by 2 bases, the J end by 6 bases, with 9 bases between. In germline, CDR1 is DFQATT, CDR2 SNEGSKA (reference sequence). The CDR3, as DNA: TGCAGTGCTAGATCGCGGTTGGATACGCAGTATTTT. This sequence encodes CSARSRLDTQYF.

This sequence joins TRBV27 and TRBJ1-2, with D perhaps TRBD1 (6 bases). Germline assignment: CDR1 MNHEY and CDR2 SMNVEV (reference sequence). The CDR3 has 13 residues. V lost 0 bases to trimming and J lost 6 bases, with 8 bases between them. The DNA for the CDR3 is TGTGCCAGCAGTTTATCCTGGGGGCATGGCTACACCTTC. It encodes CASSLSWGHGYTF.

This clonotype was found many times. This sequence joins TRBV5-1 and TRBJ1-6, with TRBD1 identical over 8 bases. The V and J ends lost 6 bases and 8 bases, in that order; junction bases with no gene match: 4. The CDR3 runs to 13 residues. Per the germline V gene, CDR1 is SGHRS and CDR2 is YFSETQ. The CDR3 is CASMGTGDSPLHF. DNA for the CDR3: TGCGCCAGCATGGGGACAGGCGATTCACCCCTCCACTTT.

Comments on this clonotype: One end of the junction fails to match germline, which may point to a read error. The chain carries TRBV30 and TRBJ1-4, with D maybe TRBD1 (5 bases). The CDR3 extends over 13 amino acids. Per germline, CDR1 GTSNPN and CDR2 SVGIG (reference sequence). The CDR3 coding sequence is TGTGCCTGGGGGACTCCTCACAATGAAAAACTGATTTTT. Translating it yields CAWGTPHNEKLIF.

This clonotype occurred many times. The chain has TRBV12-3 or TRBV12-4 and TRBJ1-1; no reliable D call. V lost 3 bases and J 3 bases, leaving 8 bases between the germline ends. The CDR3 is 13 amino acids. For the CDR3, the DNA is TGTGCCAGCAGTTTTGGGGAGGACACTGAAGCTTTCTTT. Protein: CASSFGEDTEAFF.

By share, this clonotype ranks as medium-sized. The chain carries TRBV7-2 and TRBJ2-7; D not resolved. The CDR3 is 14 residues long. Between the trimmed V and J ends, which lost 3 bases and 2 bases, there was a span of 11 bases. Germline loops: CDR1 SGHTA, CDR2 FQGNSA. The CDR3 region has the DNA TGTGCCAGCAGCTTGTATATAGCAACCTACGAGCAGTACTTC. Encoded protein: CASSLYIATYEQYF.

This clonotype has ten or more counts. The chain joins TRBV12-3 or TRBV12-4 to TRBJ1-5; D perhaps matches TRBD1 (5 bases). This CDR3 spans 13 amino acids. V was shortened by 3 bases and J by 7 bases, with 10 bases between the two germline ends. For the CDR3, the DNA is TGTGCCAGCAGTTTGTATGGGGACCAGCCCCAGCATTTT. Its translation is CASSLYGDQPQHF.

This sequence joins TRBV5-1 and TRBJ2-7; TRBD1 matches at 8 bases. The germline V gene encodes CDR1 SGHRS and CDR2 YFSETQ. V gave up 3 bases and J gave up 5 bases; unmatched junction bases: 7. The CDR3 has 14 residues. The CDR3 DNA sequence: TGCGCCAGCAGCTGGGGAGGACAGGGCAACGAGCAGTACTTC. Protein product: CASSWGGQGNEQYF.

The V and J genes are TRBV7-2 and TRBJ2-4; 8 positions match TRBD1. J was trimmed by 1 base and V by 4 bases; bases with no gene match: 3. CDR1 is SGHTA and CDR2 is FQGNSA in the germline V gene. The CDR3 sequence is 15 residues long. The CDR3 nucleotides are TGTGCCAGCAGCTCCGACAGGGGCGCCAAAAACATTCAGTACTTC. This encodes CASSSDRGAKNIQYF.

There are many counts of this clonotype. The chain links TRBV10-3 to TRBJ2-7, with 10 bases fitting TRBD2. This CDR3 has 14 residues. Trimming cost V 6 bases and J 0 bases; bases outside gene matches: 2. In germline, CDR1 is ENHRY, CDR2 SYGVKD. CDR3 loop: CAIRVAGGSYEQYF. The DNA for the CDR3 is TGTGCCATCAGGGTAGCGGGGGGCTCCTACGAGCAGTACTTC.

This clonotype turned up a few times. This chain joins TRBV2 and TRBJ2-3; TRBD2 might be the D (5 bases). Germline V gives CDR1 SNHLY, CDR2 FYNNEI. Trimming removed 6 bases from V and 0 bases from J, with 13 bases in between. The CDR3 length is 15 residues. CDR3 coding DNA: TGTGCCAGCAGCGCCCTAGCAGCTAGCACAGATACGCAGTATTTT. Residues: CASSALAASTDTQYF.

This clonotype was counted a few times. The V and J genes are TRBV27 and TRBJ2-3, with D possibly TRBD2 on 5 matching bases. V dropped 3 bases and J dropped 2 bases, with 15 bases sitting between them. In germline, CDR1 is MNHEY, CDR2 SMNVEV (reference sequence). The CDR3 loop spans 16 amino acids. DNA for the CDR3: TGTGCCAGCAGTTTCGACTACCTTCACCCCACAGATACGCAGTATTTT. As protein: CASSFDYLHPTDTQYF.

The table lists this clonotype with a few counts. The chain links TRBV11-3 to TRBJ2-2, with D tentatively TRBD1 (5 bases). V shed 5 bases and J shed 0 bases, with 7 bases lying between them. The CDR3 has 14 amino acids. Germline V gene data show CDR1 as SGHNT and CDR2 as YENEEA. DNA of the CDR3: TGTGCCAGCAGCCAAGGGGCGAACACCGGGGAGCTGTTTTTT. Encoded protein: CASSQGANTGELFF.

This clonotype was counted many times. V usage is TRBV7-7 and J usage is TRBJ2-7, with 11 positions matching TRBD1. Germline V gene data show CDR1 as SSHAT and CDR2 as FNYEAQ (reference sequence). Unmatched junction bases numbered 8, after V lost 5 bases and J lost 2 bases. The CDR3 is 16 amino acids. CDR3 coding DNA: TGTGCCAGCAGCCCGGGGACAGGGGGGTTACCCTACGAGCAGTACTTC. It specifies CASSPGTGGLPYEQYF.

This clonotype has at least ten counts. This chain links TRBV29-1 with TRBJ2-5, with a weak D call TRBD1 (7 bases). The CDR3 loop spans 15 amino acids. Trimming pared 5 bases from V and 2 bases from J, leaving 18 bases between. Per the germline V gene, CDR1 is SQVTM and CDR2 is ANQGSEA. The CDR3 loop is CSVPVGRGRQETQYF. The CDR3 nucleotides are TGCAGCGTTCCTGTGGGCAGGGGGAGGCAAGAGACCCAGTACTTC.

To note about this clonotype: Given a much more abundant clone one base away, this may be a read error. This rearrangement joins TRBV4-2 to TRBJ2-7; D remains unclear. The CDR3 covers 14 residues. From germline, CDR1 is LGHNA and CDR2 YNFKEQ. This chain's CDR3 is CTSSQVGSLGEQYF. DNA of the CDR3: TGTACCAGCAGCCAAGTTGGGTCCTTGGGCGAGCAGTACTTC.

Concerning this clonotype: This may come from a read error, since a much larger clone is one base off. This chain connects TRBV2 to TRBJ2-2; D not certain. The CDR3 totals 13 residues. CDR1 and CDR2 (germline): SNHLY, FYNNEI. The CDR3 sequence: CAISGGITGELFF. The CDR3 coding sequence is TGTGCCATCAGTGGTGGGATCACCGGGGAGCTGTTTTTT. The full variable domain, completed using reference TRBV2 and TRBJ2-2, is EPEVTQTPSHQVTQMGQEVILRCVPISNHLYFYWYRQILGQKVEFLVSFYNNEISEKSEIFDDQFSVERPDGSNFTLKIRSTKLEDSAMYFCAISGGITGELFFGEGSRLTVL.

Only a few counts were recorded for this clonotype. The rearrangement uses TRBV6-5 and TRBJ2-2; maybe TRBD2 (7 bases). The length of the CDR3 is 15 residues. The germline CDR1 and CDR2 sequences are MNHEY and SVGAGI. V was cut by 2 bases and J by 6 bases, with 13 bases left in between. CDR3 residues: CASSYVRGGAGELFF. CDR3 nucleotides: TGTGCCAGCAGTTACGTCAGGGGAGGGGCCGGGGAGCTGTTTTTT.